Listed here are 30 T cell receptor beta chains from one sample, sequenced in a study of blood T cell repertoires in COVID-19 (dated by TCRdb to 2020 to 2022). Library prep was done by the immunoSEQ multiplex PCR assay. TCRdb carries this immuneACCESS record with in-frame sequences only. Its versions omit some clonotypes, under half of them owing to an unresolved V gene in the studies checked, with the rest unexplained. The sample table records fewer than 200,000 clones; about three quarters of these occur just once. The top ten hold about 28% of the sample. The source material was peripheral blood. The receptors were sampled from a woman between 65 and 79 years old with acute or convalescent COVID-19.

This clone occurred once. This chain connects TRBV5-1 to TRBJ2-1; tentatively, D is TRBD2 (5 bases). The V and J ends lost 0 bases and 4 bases respectively, with 8 bases between them. This CDR3 is built from 14 residues. Germline values: CDR1 SGHRS, CDR2 YFSETQ. The CDR3 DNA reads as TGCGCCAGCAGCTTGGCCGCGGGTTACAATGAGCAGTTCTTC. This translates into CASSLAAGYNEQFF.

The chain uses TRBV7-9 and TRBJ2-3; 9 bases align to TRBD2. The CDR3 is 15 amino acids. V lost 7 bases and J lost 5; bases outside the gene matches: 10. Germline loops: CDR1 SEHNR, CDR2 FQNEAQ (reference sequence). The CDR3 reads CASTAQAGGGDTQYF. In DNA, the CDR3 is TGTGCCAGCACCGCACAAGCGGGAGGTGGAGATACGCAGTATTTT.

The chain uses TRBV2 and TRBJ1-1; D unclear. The germline V and J ends were trimmed by 6 bases and 2 bases, with 16 bases remaining between them. Germline CDR1 and CDR2: SNHLY and FYNNEI. This CDR3 contains 15 residues. The CDR3 is CASRGPTAANTEAFF. Written as DNA, the CDR3 is TGTGCCAGCAGGGGCCCCACAGCCGCAAACACTGAAGCTTTCTTT.

This chain joins TRBV28 and TRBJ2-7; no firm D call. CDR1 and CDR2 (germline): MDHEN, SYDVKM. The CDR3 covers 15 residues. V lost 4 bases, J lost 0 bases, and 13 bases lay in between. CDR3 in amino acids: CASSSPGLSSYEQYF. CDR3 sequence (DNA): TGTGCCAGCAGTTCTCCGGGTCTTAGCTCCTACGAGCAGTACTTC. Based on the CDR3 plus reference TRBV28 and TRBJ2-7, the full variable domain is DVKVTQSSRYLVKRTGEKVFLECVQDMDHENMFWYRQDPGLGLRLIYFSYDVKMKEKGDIPEGYSVSREKKERFSLILESASTNQTSMYLCASSSPGLSSYEQYFGPGTRLTVT.

This clone was found a few times. V gene TRBV5-4 combines with J gene TRBJ2-2, with 12 bases aligning to TRBD2. This CDR3 is 16 amino acids long. Per the germline V gene, CDR1 is SGHNT and CDR2 is YYREEE (reference sequence). Trimming cost V 0 bases and J 4 bases; bases outside gene matches: 1. DNA for the CDR3: TGTGCCAGCAGCTTGGGGACTAGCGGGGCCACCGGGGAGCTGTTTTTT. As protein: CASSLGTSGATGELFF.

This chain uses TRBV7-3 with TRBJ2-1, with TRBD2 matching 15 bases. CDR3 length: 16 amino acids. CDR1 SGHTA and CDR2 FQGTGA come from the germline V gene. Trimming took 4 bases from V and 7 from J; bases not matched to a gene: 5. In DNA, the CDR3 is TGTGCCAGCAGCTCGAAGGGACTAGCGGGAGGTAATGAGCAGTTCTTC. Residues: CASSSKGLAGGNEQFF.

This clone was found a few times. The chain combines TRBV4-2 with TRBJ2-1; the D gene is possibly TRBD2 (5 bases). V lost 1 base, J lost 6 bases, and 22 bases lay in between. The CDR3 has 18 amino acids. Germline values: CDR1 LGHNA, CDR2 YNFKEQ. CDR3 sequence: CASSQVIGGPQSSNEQFF. The CDR3 region has the DNA TGTGCCAGCAGCCAAGTAATCGGAGGACCTCAATCATCCAATGAGCAGTTCTTC.

The chain is built from TRBV7-9 and TRBJ1-1; possible D gene TRBD1, 6 bases. Trimming removed 5 bases from V and 6 bases from J, with 19 bases in between. Germline CDR1 SEHNR, CDR2 FQNEAQ (reference sequence). The CDR3 length is 15 residues. CDR3 sequence (DNA): TGTGCCAGCAGCCCCAAGGGGTCAGGGGCCCCTGAAGCTTTCTTT. Translated: CASSPKGSGAPEAFF.

This clone was detected only a few times. This chain links TRBV3-1 (or the pseudogene TRBV3-2) with TRBJ2-1, with 15 bases identical to TRBD2. CDR3 length: 15 amino acids. Germline values: CDR1 LGHDT, CDR2 YNNKEL (reference sequence). The junction had 3 bases not matched to a gene; V was cut back by 4 bases and J by 8 bases. CDR3 nucleotide sequence: TGTGCCAGCAGCCCGGGACTAGCGGGGGGCGATGAGCAGTTCTTC. Translation gives CASSPGLAGGDEQFF.

The chain carries TRBV27 and TRBJ2-2, with 9 bases aligning to TRBD1. Germline V lookup: CDR1 MNHEY, CDR2 SMNVEV (reference sequence). This CDR3 is built from 15 residues. The ends lost 6 bases at V and 1 base at J; junction bases unmatched: 3. For the CDR3, the DNA is TGTGCCAGCAGGAGGGACAGGGTGAACACCGGGGAGCTGTTTTTT. This sequence encodes CASRRDRVNTGELFF.

This chain connects TRBV5-1 to TRBJ1-5, with a possible D match to TRBD1 (5 bases). The germline V gene encodes CDR1 SGHRS and CDR2 YFSETQ. Deletions cut 4 bases from V and 8 bases from J, with 16 bases between. This CDR3 contains 14 residues. CDR3 bases: TGCGCCAGCAGCCCGGGACTTCGAAGGGAGCCCCAGCATTTT. It translates to CASSPGLRREPQHF. The variable domain in full, with the rest retrieved from reference TRBV5-1 and TRBJ1-5, is KAGVTQTPRYLIKTRGQQVTLSCSPISGHRSVSWYQQTPGQGLQFLFEYFSETQRNKGNFPGRFSGRQFSNSRSEMNVSTLELGDSALYLCASSPGLRREPQHFGDGTRLSIL.

This clone was seen only once. V and J are TRBV29-1 and TRBJ2-7; D gene uncertain. V lost 5 bases, J lost 0 bases, and 5 bases lay in between. The CDR3 runs 11 residues. Germline V gene lookup returns CDR1 SQVTM and CDR2 ANQGSEA. CDR3 loop: CSVIYSYEQYF. The CDR3, as DNA: TGCAGCGTTATATACTCCTACGAGCAGTACTTC.

The chain combines TRBV9 with TRBJ2-2; D gene ambiguous. V lost 4 bases, J lost 3 bases, and 10 bases lay in between. The CDR3 runs to 14 residues. Germline V CDR1 and CDR2: SGDLS, YYNGEE. The CDR3 DNA is TGTGCCAGCAGCACCCGGAGTGACACCGGGGAGCTGTTTTTT. This translates into CASSTRSDTGELFF.

The V call is TRBV6-5, the J call TRBJ1-1; 7 positions agree with TRBD1. CDR3 length: 15 amino acids. CDR1 is MNHEY and CDR2 is SVGAGI in the germline V gene. V shed 11 bases, J shed 1 base, and the junction held 13 bases outside the gene matches. The CDR3 DNA follows: TGTGCCGGTCAGGGGGGACATTCGGGGAACACTGAAGCTTTCTTT. It yields the protein CAGQGGHSGNTEAFF.

The CDR3 coding sequence is TGTGCCAGCAGCTCAACCCCAGACACAGGGGGTAATTCACCCCTCCACTTT. This sequence encodes CASSSTPDTGGNSPLHF. The genes are TRBV11-3 and TRBJ1-6, with 8 nucleotides matching TRBD1. Per germline, CDR1 SGHNT and CDR2 YENEEA. V trimming: 4 bases; J trimming: 6 bases; junction bases outside the gene matches: 11. The CDR3 has 17 residues.

This chain links TRBV20-1 with TRBJ2-7; 12 bases fit TRBD2. CDR1 and CDR2 (germline): DFQATT, SNEGSKA (reference sequence). Trimming cost V 3 bases and J 6 bases; bases outside gene matches: 3. The CDR3 consists of 13 residues. CDR3 sequence reads: CSASLLAGGEQYF. In nucleotides, the CDR3 is TGCAGTGCTAGTTTACTAGCGGGAGGCGAGCAGTACTTC.

CDR3 bases: TGTGCCAGCAAGACAGTTCTCCCGAACACCGGGGAGCTGTTTTTT. Translation gives CASKTVLPNTGELFF. The chain has TRBV19 and TRBJ2-2; D is possibly TRBD1 (5 bases). Germline values: CDR1 LNHDA, CDR2 SQIVND (reference sequence). CDR3 length: 15 residues. V lost 9 bases, J lost 0 bases, and 14 bases lay in between. Complete variable domain (other parts from reference TRBV19 and TRBJ2-2): DGGITQSPKYLFRKEGQNVTLSCEQNLNHDAMYWYRQDPGQGLRLIYYSQIVNDFQKGDIAEGYSVSREKKESFPLTVTSAQKNPTAFYLCASKTVLPNTGELFFGEGSRLTVL.

V gene TRBV19 combines with J gene TRBJ1-1; D not resolved. This CDR3 comprises 14 residues. Germline V gives CDR1 LNHDA, CDR2 SQIVND (reference sequence). Trimming took off 2 bases at V and 5 bases at J, with 12 bases between the two ends. This chain's CDR3 is CASSISLVQTEAFF. The CDR3 coding sequence is TGTGCCAGTAGTATATCCCTGGTGCAGACTGAAGCTTTCTTT.

The rearrangement uses TRBV12-2 and TRBJ1-6. TRBV12-2 is labeled a pseudogene. The CDR3 length is 15 residues. The CDR3 coding sequence is TGTGCAAGTCGCTTAGCGAGTACGGATAATTCACCCCTCCACTTT. Its protein is CASRLASTDNSPLHF.

In its sample, this clone was seen many times. This sequence joins TRBV24-1 and TRBJ2-7, with D maybe TRBD1 (5 bases). The germline V gene has CDR1 KGHDR and CDR2 SFDVKD. V lost 1 base, J lost 2 bases, and 8 bases lay in between. The CDR3 sequence is 14 residues long. The CDR3 DNA is TGTGCCACCAGTGATTTCCACAGGCCCTACGAGCAGTACTTC. Its translation is CATSDFHRPYEQYF.

For the CDR3, the DNA is TGTGCCAGCAGAAGACAGGGCTACACTGAAGCTTTCTTT. Amino acids: CASRRQGYTEAFF. The V and J genes are TRBV6-5 and TRBJ1-1; 7 bases align to TRBD1. The CDR3 has 13 amino acids. Unmatched junction bases numbered 4, after V lost 6 bases and J lost 3 bases. From germline, CDR1 is MNHEY and CDR2 SVGAGI.

This clone came up once. This chain uses TRBV3-1 (or the pseudogene TRBV3-2) with TRBJ1-6; no firm D call. Between the trimmed V and J ends, which lost 4 bases and 9 bases, there was a span of 16 bases. CDR1 and CDR2 from the germline V gene are LGHDT and YNNKEL (reference sequence). The CDR3 loop spans 15 amino acids. CDR3 in amino acids: CASSPPRRDGSPLHF. In DNA, the CDR3 is TGTGCCAGCAGCCCCCCACGGAGGGATGGTTCACCCCTCCACTTT.

The rearrangement joins TRBV3-1 (or the pseudogene TRBV3-2) to TRBJ1-4; D might be TRBD1 (5 bases). The CDR3 runs to 16 residues. Trimming took off 4 bases at V and 7 bases at J, with 19 bases between the two ends. Germline V gives CDR1 LGHDT, CDR2 YNNKEL (reference sequence). CDR3 sequence reads: CASSRTHVAGPEKLFF. The CDR3 DNA reads TGTGCCAGCAGCCGTACCCATGTGGCGGGACCTGAAAAACTGTTTTTT.

This clone has more than one count but fewer than ten. This sequence joins TRBV27 and TRBJ1-4; TRBD1 might be the D (6 bases). This CDR3 has 15 residues. Trimming took off 9 bases at V and 8 bases at J, with 22 bases between the two ends. Germline V gene lookup returns CDR1 MNHEY and CDR2 SMNVEV (reference sequence). CDR3 amino acids: CARIIRGFLWEKLFF. CDR3 DNA: TGTGCCAGGATAATAAGGGGGTTTTTATGGGAAAAACTGTTTTTT.

This clone has more than one count but fewer than ten. The V gene is TRBV12-3 or TRBV12-4, the J gene TRBJ2-7, with 7 bases identical to TRBD1. Trimming at V came to 5 bases and at J to 2 bases, leaving 3 bases not matched to a gene. The CDR3 is 13 residues long. The CDR3 sequence is CASSRGQTYEQYF. The CDR3 coding sequence is TGTGCCAGCAGTCGGGGACAGACCTACGAGCAGTACTTC.

The rearrangement uses TRBV10-3 and TRBJ2-1; TRBD2 matches at 14 bases. The germline CDR1 and CDR2 sequences are ENHRY and SYGVKD. This CDR3 has 19 amino acids. V lost 6 bases and J lost 0; bases outside the gene matches: 10. The CDR3 reads CAIRGAGTSGRSSYNEQFF. CDR3 in DNA: TGTGCCATCAGGGGAGCCGGGACTAGCGGGAGAAGCTCCTACAATGAGCAGTTCTTC.

The CDR3 sequence: CASKASGRDTQYF. In nucleotides, the CDR3 is TGTGCCAGCAAGGCTAGCGGGAGGGATACGCAGTATTTT. This chain uses TRBV6-5 with TRBJ2-3; 11 positions match TRBD2. The J segment lost 6 bases and the V segment lost 7 bases, leaving 3 bases of the junction unmatched. The CDR3 has 13 residues. Per germline, CDR1 MNHEY and CDR2 SVGAGI.

The chain has TRBV10-3 and TRBJ2-1; unclear D gene. Germline values: CDR1 ENHRY, CDR2 SYGVKD. There are 11 residues in the CDR3. Deletions cut 2 bases from V and 8 bases from J, with 4 bases between. The CDR3 region has the DNA TGTGCCATCAGTGAGGCGTATGAGCAGTTCTTC. It specifies CAISEAYEQFF.

J is TRBJ1-6 and V is TRBV7-3; D call uncertain. V lost 2 bases to trimming and J lost 7 bases, with 9 bases between them. The CDR3 sequence is 14 residues long. Germline CDR1 is SGHTA and CDR2 is FQGTGA. Here the CDR3 DNA reads TGTGCCAGCAGCTTAGGGCAGCTAAATTCACCCCTCCACTTT. The encoded protein is CASSLGQLNSPLHF.

Regarding this clone: Just one base apart from a much larger clone, this may be a read error. This sample includes further DNA sequences coding for the same CDR3. This chain links TRBV20-1 with TRBJ1-4; 10 bases match TRBD1. Looked up from germline, CDR1 is DFQATT and CDR2 is SNEGSKA (reference sequence). Trimming cost V 3 bases and J 6 bases; bases outside gene matches: 4. The CDR3 is 14 residues long. The CDR3 region is CSASPGTGDEKLFF. The CDR3 bases are TGCAGTGCTAGTCCCGGGACAGGGGATGAAAAACTGTTTTTT.